What follows are 30 T cell receptor beta chains derived from one specimen sequenced in a study of Ad26.COV2.S vaccination and SARS-CoV-2 variants. Libraries were prepared by immunoSEQ multiplex PCR; TCRdb keeps only in-frame clonotypes and omits some of them. The table has 400,000 to 500,000 clones, approximately 87% seen once. Described treatment: some 20 received Ad26.COV2.S at low or high dose, single or two shots; roughly five received placebo; per-sample allocation not given. The study sampled participants on day 63 after the first vaccine or placebo injection. Sequenced here: peripheral blood, sampled in a trial of Ad26.COV2.S vaccine versus placebo. The receptors stem from a person between 18 and 60 years old who received the Ad26.COV2.S COVID-19 vaccine or a placebo.

The rearrangement links TRBV5-4 to TRBJ2-2; 7 nucleotides align to TRBD2. J was trimmed by 0 bases and V by 4 bases; bases with no gene match: 6. This CDR3 spans 16 amino acids. Germline lookup yields CDR1 SGHNT and CDR2 YYREEE (reference sequence). DNA for the CDR3: TGTGCCAGCAGCACTGGACTAGGTGCGAACACCGGGGAGCTGTTTTTT. It yields the protein CASSTGLGANTGELFF.

Here the CDR3 reads CASTSPGEKLFF. CDR3 nucleotide sequence: TGTGCCAGCACTAGTCCGGGTGAAAAACTGTTTTTT. The chain recombines TRBV7-8 with TRBJ1-4; D is undetermined. Trimming took 7 bases from V and 7 from J, leaving 10 bases between them. Germline assignment: CDR1 SGHVS and CDR2 FQNEAQ. The CDR3 length is 12 residues.

The rearrangement joins TRBV5-1 to TRBJ1-2, with 9 bases matching TRBD1. The CDR3 runs 15 residues. Germline V gene sequence: CDR1 SGHRS, CDR2 YFSETQ. Trimming took 5 bases from V and 6 from J; bases not matched to a gene: 11. CDR3 in amino acids: CASSRAAGQGHGYTF. In DNA, the CDR3 is TGCGCCAGCAGTCGAGCCGCGGGACAGGGACATGGCTACACCTTC. The variable domain in full, completed from reference TRBV5-1 and TRBJ1-2, reads KAGVTQTPRYLIKTRGQQVTLSCSPISGHRSVSWYQQTPGQGLQFLFEYFSETQRNKGNFPGRFSGRQFSNSRSEMNVSTLELGDSALYLCASSRAAGQGHGYTFGSGTRLTVV.

This chain uses TRBV18 with TRBJ2-2, with 8 bases aligning to TRBD1. Germline CDR1 and CDR2: KGHSH and LQKENI. CDR3 size: 15 residues. With 3 bases clipped from V and 5 bases from J, the junction kept 5 bases outside the gene matches. Written as DNA, the CDR3 is TGTGCCAGCTCACCTCAGGGGGCGCGGACCGGGGAGCTGTTTTTT. Translated: CASSPQGARTGELFF.

This sequence joins TRBV3-1 (or the pseudogene TRBV3-2) and TRBJ1-5; D unresolved. There are 13 residues in the CDR3. V gave up 3 bases and J gave up 7 bases, with 10 bases separating them. Germline V CDR1 and CDR2: LGHDT, YNNKEL (reference sequence). The CDR3 nucleotides are TGTGCCAGCAGCCAGATGGTTGGGCAGCCCCAGCATTTT. Translation gives CASSQMVGQPQHF.

This chain joins TRBV13 and TRBJ2-1; D perhaps matches TRBD2 (7 bases). The V and J ends lost 3 bases and 8 bases respectively, with 17 bases between them. CDR1 PRHDT and CDR2 FYEKMQ come from the germline V gene (reference sequence). The CDR3 is 15 amino acids. The chain's CDR3 is CASSFNRGAVDEQFF. The CDR3 DNA is TGTGCCAGCAGCTTTAACCGGGGGGCCGTAGATGAGCAGTTCTTC.

The J gene is TRBJ1-2, the V gene TRBV28; no definite D call. Germline V gene data show CDR1 as MDHEN and CDR2 as SYDVKM. The CDR3 runs to 15 residues. V lost 3 bases and J lost 1, with 12 bases in between. The CDR3: CASSLFGFVNYGYTF. CDR3 nucleotide sequence: TGTGCCAGCAGTTTGTTTGGTTTTGTTAACTATGGCTACACCTTC.

This clone was counted between two and nine times. The V gene is TRBV10-3, the J gene TRBJ2-7, with 7 bases lining up with TRBD1. The CDR3 runs to 14 residues. Germline V CDR1 and CDR2: ENHRY, SYGVKD. V lost 9 bases and J lost 3; bases outside the gene matches: 11. CDR3 amino acids: CAIGAGTVSYEQYF. DNA for the CDR3: TGTGCCATTGGCGCCGGGACAGTAAGCTACGAGCAGTACTTC.

V and J are TRBV27 and TRBJ2-3; unclear D gene. The CDR3 runs to 13 residues. The germline V gene encodes CDR1 MNHEY and CDR2 SMNVEV (reference sequence). V lost 6 bases and J lost 2, with 9 bases in between. CDR3 sequence reads: CASRRTITDTQYF. DNA of the CDR3: TGTGCCAGCAGAAGGACCATCACAGATACGCAGTATTTT.

The genes are TRBV3-1 (or the pseudogene TRBV3-2) and TRBJ2-7, with TRBD2 as a possible D gene (5 bases). Trimming cost V 3 bases and J 3 bases, with 18 bases left between them. Germline V gene data show CDR1 as LGHDT and CDR2 as YNNKEL (reference sequence). CDR3 length: 16 amino acids. CDR3 protein: CASSHYTDLANYEQYF. The CDR3 coding sequence is TGTGCCAGCAGCCATTATACGGACCTAGCTAACTACGAGCAGTACTTC.

The J gene is TRBJ1-1, the V gene TRBV6-5; tentative D call: TRBD1 (6 bases). V lost 6 bases, J lost 2 bases, and 16 bases lay in between. CDR3 length equals 15 residues. The germline V gene encodes CDR1 MNHEY and CDR2 SVGAGI. This chain's CDR3 is CASRDTPGQNTEAFF. The CDR3 DNA is TGTGCCAGCAGGGACACCCCGGGACAAAACACTGAAGCTTTCTTT.

This rearrangement joins TRBV30 to TRBJ1-1; D call uncertain. Germline loops: CDR1 GTSNPN, CDR2 SVGIG (reference sequence). Trimming left V 3 bases short and J 0 bases short, with 8 bases between. The CDR3 is 13 residues long. CDR3 coding DNA: TGTGCCTGGAGGCCTCAAGTGAACACTGAAGCTTTCTTT. Protein: CAWRPQVNTEAFF.

V usage is TRBV5-6 and J usage is TRBJ1-2; D not certain. Trimming stripped 0 bases from V and 4 bases from J, with 7 bases between. Per germline, CDR1 SGHDT and CDR2 YYEEEE. The CDR3 runs to 13 residues. The CDR3 coding sequence is TGTGCCAGCAGCTTGGTCAATGGCTATGGCTACACCTTC. Translated: CASSLVNGYGYTF.

The CDR3 spells CASSQDQGAPHF. The CDR3 DNA reads TGTGCCAGCAGCCAAGATCAAGGGGCCCCCCACTTT. The chain recombines TRBV14 with TRBJ1-6; a possible D gene is TRBD1 (5 bases). V was trimmed by 0 bases and J by 18 bases, leaving 12 bases between them. Germline lookup yields CDR1 SGHDN and CDR2 FVKESK. The CDR3 runs to 12 residues. The variable domain in full, with the rest retrieved from reference TRBV14 and TRBJ1-6, is EAGVTQFPSHSVIEKGQTVTLRCDPISGHDNLYWYRRVMGKEIKFLLHFVKESKQDESGMPNNRFLAERTGGTYSTLKVQPAELEDSGVYFCASSQDQGAPHFGNGTRLTVT.

In its sample, this clone was seen a few times. The DNA for the CDR3 is TGCGCCAGCAGCCTAGCGGGACTAGTAGTAGAGACCCAGTACTTC. Amino acids: CASSLAGLVVETQYF. The V gene is TRBV5-1, the J gene TRBJ2-5; TRBD2 agrees at 9 bases. The V and J ends lost 4 bases and 4 bases, in that order; junction bases with no gene match: 8. Per germline, CDR1 SGHRS and CDR2 YFSETQ. The CDR3 loop spans 15 amino acids.

The chain joins TRBV24-1 to TRBJ2-7, with TRBD2 as a possible D gene (6 bases). Between the trimmed V and J ends, which lost 4 bases and 7 bases, there was a span of 7 bases. The CDR3 is 11 residues long. Germline CDR1 KGHDR, CDR2 SFDVKD. The CDR3 DNA is TGTGCCACCAGTGAGGCGGGGGAGCAGTACTTC. Its translation: CATSEAGEQYF.

The chain couples TRBV11-2 to TRBJ2-7, with a possible D match to TRBD2 (6 bases). With 3 bases removed from V and 5 bases from J, the gap between germline ends came to 23 bases. Germline V CDR1 and CDR2: SGHAT, FQNNGV. The length of the CDR3 is 17 residues. DNA of the CDR3: TGTGCCAGCAGCTTTTTTTTTGGCGCTGGCGGGGATAACGAGCAGTACTTC. Amino acid sequence: CASSFFFGAGGDNEQYF.

CDR3 nucleotide sequence: TGTGCCAGCAATCATCCGGGACAGGGCCGGAGCACAGATACGCAGTATTTT. This encodes CASNHPGQGRSTDTQYF. The chain joins TRBV27 to TRBJ2-3; 9 nucleotides match TRBD1. The CDR3 covers 17 residues. Germline V gene data show CDR1 as MNHEY and CDR2 as SMNVEV (reference sequence). V trimming: 7 bases; J trimming: 0 bases; junction bases outside the gene matches: 11.

The V call is TRBV5-1, the J call TRBJ2-1; D gene uncertain. The V and J ends lost 6 bases and 0 bases respectively, with 10 bases between them. This CDR3 region has 14 residues. Germline V lookup: CDR1 SGHRS, CDR2 YFSETQ. The CDR3 region has the DNA TGCGCCAGCACCGCAGGAAGCTCCTACAATGAGCAGTTCTTC. Its protein product is CASTAGSSYNEQFF. The variable domain in full, completed from reference TRBV5-1 and TRBJ2-1, reads KAGVTQTPRYLIKTRGQQVTLSCSPISGHRSVSWYQQTPGQGLQFLFEYFSETQRNKGNFPGRFSGRQFSNSRSEMNVSTLELGDSALYLCASTAGSSYNEQFFGPGTRLTVL.

The chain combines TRBV14 with TRBJ2-7; D unclear. The CDR3 contains 17 residues. Trimming took 4 bases from V and 8 from J, leaving 27 bases between them. Germline values: CDR1 SGHDN, CDR2 FVKESK. The CDR3 loop is CASSPNAPWTDPTKQYF. The CDR3 nucleotides are TGTGCCAGCAGCCCCAACGCCCCATGGACGGACCCTACGAAGCAGTACTTC.

The CDR3 is CASSQEKRGDEQYF. The CDR3 region has the DNA TGTGCCAGCAGCCAAGAAAAGCGGGGGGACGAGCAGTACTTC. The chain joins TRBV3-1 (or the pseudogene TRBV3-2) to TRBJ2-7; TRBD2 matches 9 bases. The CDR3 is made up of 14 amino acids. Looked up from germline, CDR1 is LGHDT and CDR2 is YNNKEL (reference sequence). V lost 0 bases, J lost 5 bases, and 2 bases stayed unmatched.

The V call is TRBV29-1, the J call TRBJ1-2; 7 nucleotides agree with TRBD1. This CDR3 is built from 12 residues. V shed 4 bases, J shed 8 bases, and the junction held 7 bases outside the gene matches. Germline CDR1 and CDR2: SQVTM and ANQGSEA. CDR3 protein: CSVALQGWGYTF. CDR3 bases: TGCAGCGTTGCCCTACAGGGGTGGGGCTACACCTTC.

This chain uses TRBV13 with TRBJ2-3, with a weak D call TRBD1 (6 bases). Trimming stripped 3 bases from V and 3 bases from J, with 13 bases between. CDR1 and CDR2 from the germline V gene are PRHDT and FYEKMQ (reference sequence). The CDR3 extends over 15 amino acids. CDR3 bases: TGTGCCAGCAGCTTTTCAGGGGTGGAGACAGATACGCAGTATTTT. It encodes CASSFSGVETDTQYF.

On this clone: Other DNA sequences in the sample encode the same CDR3. The chain joins TRBV10-3 to TRBJ2-1, with D maybe TRBD2 (6 bases). Germline CDR1 ENHRY, CDR2 SYGVKD. This CDR3 has 13 amino acids. Trimming removed 5 bases from V and 6 bases from J, with 11 bases in between. Written as DNA, the CDR3 is TGTGCCATCAGTTTAACGGGGGTCAATGAGCAGTTCTTC. It specifies CAISLTGVNEQFF.

The chain has TRBV5-1 and TRBJ2-2; 8 bases match TRBD1. In germline, CDR1 is SGHRS, CDR2 YFSETQ. This CDR3 comprises 16 residues. V was clipped by 0 bases and J by 0 bases; unmatched bases: 1. The CDR3 sequence: CASSLAGQANTGELFF. The CDR3 bases are TGCGCCAGCAGCTTGGCGGGACAGGCGAACACCGGGGAGCTGTTTTTT.

The chain recombines TRBV7-2 with TRBJ2-1; 9 nucleotides match TRBD2. Germline values: CDR1 SGHTA, CDR2 FQGNSA. V gave up 5 bases and J gave up 2 bases; unmatched junction bases: 4. The CDR3 contains 15 residues. In DNA form, the CDR3 reads TGTGCCAGCAGCACAGCGGGGGGCCCCTACAATGAGCAGTTCTTC. This sequence encodes CASSTAGGPYNEQFF.

CDR3 sequence (DNA): TGTGCCATCAGTGAAGGGGGCTACGAGCAGTACTTC. Its translation is CAISEGGYEQYF. The rearrangement links TRBV10-3 to TRBJ2-7, with D tentatively TRBD1 (6 bases). Looked up from germline, CDR1 is ENHRY and CDR2 is SYGVKD. Trimming stripped 3 bases from V and 3 bases from J, with 6 bases between. This CDR3 is 12 amino acids long.

This clone has only one observation. V usage is TRBV7-2 and J usage is TRBJ2-1; possibly TRBD2 for D (5 bases). CDR1 SGHTA and CDR2 FQGNSA come from the germline V gene. V lost 4 bases and J 2 bases, leaving 15 bases between the germline ends. The CDR3 extends over 16 amino acids. CDR3 bases: TGTGCCAGCAGCTCCCCCCCCAGCGGCCCCTACAATGAGCAGTTCTTC. It is translated as CASSSPPSGPYNEQFF.

The chain has TRBV24-1 and TRBJ2-1, with 10 bases identical to TRBD1. This CDR3 comprises 16 residues. The germline V gene has CDR1 KGHDR and CDR2 SFDVKD. The J segment lost 8 bases and the V segment lost 9 bases, leaving 15 bases of the junction unmatched. CDR3 DNA: TGTGCCACCTCCGCCTTATCAACCGGGACAGGGGATGAGCAGTTCTTC. It codes for CATSALSTGTGDEQFF.

This sequence joins TRBV10-1 and TRBJ1-4; unclear D gene. V was trimmed by 0 bases and J by 2 bases, leaving 7 bases between them. The CDR3 runs 15 residues. CDR1 and CDR2 (germline): WNHNN, SYGVQD (reference sequence). The CDR3 loop is CASSESLGTNEKLFF. CDR3 nucleotide sequence: TGCGCCAGCAGTGAGTCGCTGGGGACTAATGAAAAACTGTTTTTT.